This T cell receptor beta chain was observed in a study of blood T cell repertoires in COVID-19 (dated by TCRdb to the early 2020s). For the wider study: Collaborator samples came from the United States, Italy and Spain and covered acute and convalescent phases of COVID-19. Samples came from the ongoing ImmuneRACE study (first 160 participants) plus 1,254 subjects from 6 global collaborators. Subjects who had been exposed to COVID-19, were actively infected with it, or had recovered from it provided the deeply sampled blood TCRbeta repertoires that made up the dataset. Where available, HLA class I and class II types were taken from metadata supplied by the sample provider and were not determined by assay-based typing. The prospective study material was composed of cDNA or gDNA derived from T cells, B-cell-depleted T cells, or PBMCs. The repertoires were made available in a free public database intended to serve as a resource for research on the immune response to SARS-CoV-2. A de-identified subject ID, COVID-19 status, age in years and sex were almost always included in the sample metadata. General study outcomes and caveats: The quantity of clinical and demographic metadata differed by source and by participant and was supplied without curation.

CDR1 and CDR2 (SNHLY, FYNNEI) derive from the germline V gene. The CDR3 measures 14 amino acids from cysteine to phenylalanine. Of all the DNA, just the CDR3 is kept, 42 bases in frame from base 1. Trimming takes 2 bases from V and 2 bases from J, and the germline ends sit 10 bases apart. Whole blood was collected in K2EDTA tubes by collaborating institutions according to the institutions' own protocols. For TCRbeta analysis, collaborator samples were shipped as frozen whole blood, as isolated PBMCs, or as DNA extracted from either sample type. TCRbeta CDR3 regions were amplified from genomic DNA by means of the immunoSEQ Assay, a bias-controlled multiplex PCR. The study's processing was this. Within the assay, amplification of reference gene primers was used to estimate how many nucleated cells each sample contained. To quantify the absolute abundance of each unique TCRbeta CDR3 rearrangement, sequence reads were collapsed and filtered. For each sample, productive Simpson clonality was calculated as the square root of Simpson's diversity index over productive rearrangements. Imported from immuneACCESS, the table was reduced by TCRdb to in-frame sequences with V and J called. These copies leave out some clones; in studies compared against another copy, an unresolved V gene accounts for under half, and the cause of the remainder is not known. The DNA gave D and trimming, while V, J and clone size come from that table. Present in this sample are over 100,000 clones, approximately 81% of which were seen just once. The biggest ten clones account for 4% of the sample.

A remark on this clone: This clone's antigen is unknown. No qualities accompany the bases; no much larger clone lies one base away.

Material: peripheral blood. This chain joins TRBV2 to TRBJ2-7; perhaps TRBD2 is the D gene, with 5 bases matching. The TCR was taken from an elderly woman with acute or convalescent COVID-19. The CDR3 is CASSESLRAYEQYF. The DNA reads TGTGCCAGCAGTGAATCCTTGCGGGCCTACGAGCAGTACTTC.